Sequencing of this TCR beta chain was carried out in a study of CD8+ T cells in alopecia areata. Whole-study findings and limits: Clonality in lesional scalp, especially alopecia totalis/universalis, exceeded that of normal scalp.

About this clone: Its antigen is unknown.

CDR1 and CDR2 from the germline V gene are LGHNT and FRNRAP. CDR3 length: 14 amino acids. V was shortened by 5 bases and J by 5 bases, with 14 bases between the two germline ends. As the sequencing template, cDNA was produced by extracting RNA and reverse transcribing it. Produced via immunoSEQ multiplex PCR; TCRdb's table is partial and in-frame only. The sample yields roughly 150,000 clones, about 89% seen once. The sequence derives from a human donor with alopecia areata. V usage is TRBV12-5 and J usage is TRBJ2-3, with D possibly matching TRBD2 (7 bases). Here the sequenced sample was CD8+ T cells sorted from blood, taken at week 0. DNA of the CDR3: TGTGCTAGTGGTCTCCGGGGGGCTGGAGATACGCAGTATTTT. Its translation: CASGLRGAGDTQYF.